The 29 T cell receptor beta chains reported below all come from one sample, sequenced in a study of control samples from healthy donors and cancer patients. Assay used: immunoSEQ multiplex PCR; TCRdb lists only in-frame clones, some missing. This sample yields some 130,000 clones, of which 85% to 95% are seen a single time; approximately 1.7% belongs to the top ten. The sample was PBMCs. These receptors all come from a man aged 45-65 years with head and neck cancer.

This rearrangement joins TRBV12-5 to TRBJ2-3; D gene ambiguous. The CDR3 contains 13 residues. V was shortened by 7 bases and J by 7 bases, with 15 bases between the two germline ends. Germline CDR1 LGHNT, CDR2 FRNRAP. CDR3 protein: CASAISGLNTQYF. The DNA of the CDR3 is TGTGCTAGTGCCATCTCTGGCCTTAATACGCAGTATTTT. The full variable domain, its missing parts supplied by reference TRBV12-5 and TRBJ2-3, is DARVTQTPRHKVTEMGQEVTMRCQPILGHNTVFWYRQTMMQGLELLAYFRNRAPLDDSGMPKDRFSAEMPDATLATLKIQPSEPRDSAVYFCASAISGLNTQYFGPGTRLTVL.

The CDR3 sequence is CASEDRAGKTQYF. The DNA of the CDR3 is TGTGCCAGCGAGGACAGGGCGGGAAAGACCCAGTACTTC. The chain has TRBV5-8 and TRBJ2-5; 8 bases align to TRBD1. J lost 6 bases, V lost 7 bases, and 8 bases had no gene match. The CDR3 sequence is 13 residues long. CDR1 and CDR2 (germline): SGHTS, YDEGEE.

This clone showed up just once. The chain recombines TRBV19 with TRBJ2-7, with D tentatively TRBD1 (6 bases). Per germline, CDR1 LNHDA and CDR2 SQIVND (reference sequence). This CDR3 region has 13 residues. V was clipped by 6 bases and J by 1 base, with 10 bases between them. The CDR3 loop reads CASRSRGSYEQYF. CDR3 DNA sequence: TGTGCCAGTAGAAGCAGGGGTTCCTACGAGCAGTACTTC.

V is TRBV7-8 and J is TRBJ1-4, with D hard to call. V lost 3 bases and J lost 7, with 15 bases in between. Per germline, CDR1 SGHVS and CDR2 FQNEAQ. The CDR3 length is 15 residues. The CDR3 DNA reads as TGTGCCAGCAGCTTTACGGTTGGGATGGGTGAAAAACTGTTTTTT. Its translation: CASSFTVGMGEKLFF.

The chain combines TRBV5-1 with TRBJ2-5; the D gene could be TRBD1 or TRBD2 (5 bases each). The CDR3 is 15 amino acids. Trimming removed 0 bases at V and 2 bases at J, with 11 bases between. Germline assignment: CDR1 SGHRS and CDR2 YFSETQ. CDR3 nucleotide sequence: TGCGCCAGCAGCTTGGTGGGACGGATTCAAGAGACCCAGTACTTC. The encoded protein is CASSLVGRIQETQYF.

The gene calls are TRBV20-1 and TRBJ1-6; TRBD1 agrees at 9 bases. Germline V gene lookup returns CDR1 DFQATT and CDR2 SNEGSKA (reference sequence). Trimming at V came to 3 bases and at J to 7 bases, leaving 4 bases not matched to a gene. The CDR3 is 14 amino acids. The DNA for the CDR3 is TGCAGTGCTAGTCGGACAGGGGAGAATTCACCCCTCCACTTT. Translation: CSASRTGENSPLHF.

The chain employs TRBV7-2 and TRBJ1-1; tentatively, D is TRBD1 (6 bases). In germline, CDR1 is SGHTA, CDR2 FQGNSA. The CDR3 is 15 residues long. The V end was cut by 6 bases, the J end by 5 bases, with 19 bases between. CDR3: CASSPQRGRWTEAFF. Here the CDR3 DNA reads TGTGCCAGCAGTCCCCAACGGGGGCGATGGACTGAAGCTTTCTTT.

This clone was seen only once. The chain recombines TRBV28 with TRBJ1-2, with 7 bases matching TRBD1. The germline V gene encodes CDR1 MDHEN and CDR2 SYDVKM. The CDR3 is 14 residues long. The V and J ends lost 3 bases and 3 bases, in that order; junction bases with no gene match: 4. The chain's CDR3 is CASSFRDRDYGYTF. As DNA, the CDR3 is TGTGCCAGCAGTTTTAGGGACAGAGACTATGGCTACACCTTC.

V and J are TRBV29-1 and TRBJ1-5; maybe TRBD1 (6 bases). Trimming shortened V by 0 bases and J by 2 bases, and 11 bases separated the two germline ends. Germline CDR1 reads SQVTM; CDR2 reads ANQGSEA. The CDR3 is 15 amino acids. DNA for the CDR3: TGCAGCGTTGAAGAAACAGGGCAGGGCAATCAGCCCCAGCATTTT. It is translated as CSVEETGQGNQPQHF.

The rearrangement links TRBV5-4 to TRBJ2-7; possibly TRBD2 for D (6 bases). The CDR3 extends over 15 amino acids. Germline-derived CDR1 and CDR2 are SGHNT and YYREEE (reference sequence). Between the trimmed V and J ends, which lost 3 bases and 2 bases, there was a span of 15 bases. The CDR3 loop is CASSSGGQGPYEQYF. Written as DNA, the CDR3 is TGTGCCAGCAGCTCCGGAGGGCAGGGACCCTACGAGCAGTACTTC.

This chain uses TRBV5-5 with TRBJ2-6; D ambiguous. With 4 bases removed from V and 2 bases from J, the gap between germline ends came to 16 bases. CDR1 and CDR2 (germline): SGHKS, YYEKEE (reference sequence). The CDR3 loop spans 17 amino acids. The CDR3 coding sequence is TGTGCCAGCAGCCCCCAGAGGACCCTAACTGGGGCCAACGTCCTGACTTTC. Amino acid sequence: CASSPQRTLTGANVLTF.

This clone was seen only once. The V call is TRBV19, the J call TRBJ2-3; possibly TRBD1 for D (6 bases). Germline CDR1 LNHDA, CDR2 SQIVND (reference sequence). Trimming stripped 5 bases from V and 5 bases from J, with 11 bases between. The CDR3 is 13 amino acids. CDR3 DNA sequence: TGTGCCAGTAGTCCAGGGGCGAGAGATACGCAGTATTTT. This codes for CASSPGARDTQYF.

The chain joins TRBV27 to TRBJ2-7; tentatively, D is TRBD2 (6 bases). Trimming stripped 0 bases from V and 3 bases from J, with 21 bases between. Germline V gene sequence: CDR1 MNHEY, CDR2 SMNVEV (reference sequence). The CDR3 runs to 18 residues. In DNA, the CDR3 is TGTGCCAGCAGTTTATCTAAAGAATCGGACTACGCCGACTACGAGCAGTACTTC. It specifies CASSLSKESDYADYEQYF.

The chain employs TRBV30 and TRBJ2-7; D is perhaps TRBD1 (5 bases). The CDR3 contains 12 residues. The germline V gene encodes CDR1 GTSNPN and CDR2 SVGIG (reference sequence). The V end lost 2 bases, the J end lost 13 bases, and 18 bases lay between the germline ends. CDR3 DNA: TGTGCCTGGAGTCCCCCCTTTGGGGCCCTTTACTTC. Translating gives CAWSPPFGALYF.

V gene TRBV18 combines with J gene TRBJ2-5; no clear D. V gave up 4 bases and J gave up 1 base, with 7 bases separating them. Germline CDR1 reads KGHSH; CDR2 reads LQKENI. This CDR3 spans 13 amino acids. The CDR3 reads CASSRALQETQYF. The CDR3 bases are TGTGCCAGCTCACGTGCACTCCAAGAGACCCAGTACTTC.

This clone appeared once. The rearrangement joins TRBV7-2 to TRBJ2-4, with TRBD2 matching over 8 bases. V shed 5 bases and J 0 bases; nucleotides not matched to a gene: 3. The CDR3 loop spans 15 amino acids. From germline, CDR1 is SGHTA and CDR2 FQGNSA. For the CDR3, the DNA is TGTGCCAGCAGCCCGGGAGGGCCAGCCAAAAACATTCAGTACTTC. It is translated as CASSPGGPAKNIQYF.

The V gene is TRBV7-9, the J gene TRBJ1-4; D unresolved. V lost 5 bases, J lost 5 bases, and 12 bases lay in between. The CDR3 contains 14 residues. Germline loops: CDR1 SEHNR, CDR2 FQNEAQ (reference sequence). CDR3 residues: CASSPRANNEKLFF. Written as DNA, the CDR3 is TGTGCCAGCAGCCCACGGGCAAACAATGAAAAACTGTTTTTT.

The genes are TRBV7-8 and TRBJ2-7; D is possibly TRBD1 (6 bases). Trimming pared 4 bases from V and 6 bases from J, leaving 22 bases between. Looked up from germline, CDR1 is SGHVS and CDR2 is FQNEAQ. The CDR3 has 16 amino acids. This CDR3 reads CASSSRQDRDWVEQYF. Here the CDR3 DNA reads TGTGCCAGCAGCTCCAGACAGGACCGGGATTGGGTCGAGCAGTACTTC.

The chain has TRBV6-1 and TRBJ2-7; either TRBD1 or TRBD2 may supply D (5 bases each). Germline V gene data show CDR1 as MNHNS and CDR2 as SASEGT. The CDR3 is made up of 14 amino acids. The ends were cut back, 2 bases at V and 0 bases at J, with 8 bases in the middle. The CDR3 DNA reads as TGTGCCAGCAGTGAATGGGGGAGCTCCTACGAGCAGTACTTC. This translates into CASSEWGSSYEQYF.

With regard to this clone: The sample holds other DNA sequences that translate to the same CDR3. V usage is TRBV6-5 and J usage is TRBJ1-1; D is uncertain. Germline loops: CDR1 MNHEY, CDR2 SVGAGI. V was trimmed by 2 bases and J by 1 base, leaving 8 bases between them. The CDR3 has 14 residues. The CDR3 spells CASSYGRTNTEAFF. The CDR3 coding sequence is TGTGCCAGCAGTTACGGCAGGACGAACACTGAAGCTTTCTTT.

This clone was seen once. J is TRBJ2-1 and V is TRBV30; perhaps TRBD2 as D (6 bases). V lost 4 bases to trimming and J lost 4 bases, with 11 bases between them. From germline, CDR1 is GTSNPN and CDR2 SVGIG (reference sequence). This CDR3 is 13 amino acids long. The chain's CDR3 is CAWTPGGYNEQFF. CDR3 nucleotide sequence: TGTGCCTGGACTCCCGGGGGTTACAATGAGCAGTTCTTC.

V is TRBV3-1 (or the pseudogene TRBV3-2) and J is TRBJ2-7; D gene uncertain. The V gene lost 1 base and the J gene lost 0 bases, with 7 bases spanning the gap. The CDR3 extends over 14 amino acids. Germline assignment: CDR1 LGHDT and CDR2 YNNKEL (reference sequence). The DNA of the CDR3 is TGTGCCAGCAGCCAAGCTAGGAACTCCTACGAGCAGTACTTC. This encodes CASSQARNSYEQYF.

The gene calls are TRBV4-3 and TRBJ1-1; D not certain. Germline V gene sequence: CDR1 LGHNA, CDR2 YSLEER. This CDR3 has 14 amino acids. V was cut by 1 base and J by 1 base, with 7 bases left in between. The CDR3 region has the DNA TGCGCCAGCAGCCAAGGACCGGGGAACACTGAAGCTTTCTTT. Its protein product is CASSQGPGNTEAFF.

This chain joins TRBV4-3 and TRBJ1-1; tentatively, D is TRBD1 (6 bases). The CDR3 spans 16 residues. Germline loops: CDR1 LGHNA, CDR2 YSLEER. Trimming left V 6 bases short and J 0 bases short, with 17 bases between. The CDR3 DNA reads as TGCGCCAGCAGACGGGACATTAGGGTTATGAACACTGAAGCTTTCTTT. As protein: CASRRDIRVMNTEAFF.

J is TRBJ2-3 and V is TRBV10-3; D perhaps matches TRBD1 (6 bases). Germline V gives CDR1 ENHRY, CDR2 SYGVKD. The CDR3 is made up of 14 amino acids. V lost 5 bases, J lost 2 bases, and 11 bases lay in between. This chain's CDR3 is CAISRTELTDTQYF. DNA of the CDR3: TGTGCCATCAGTCGGACAGAACTCACAGATACGCAGTATTTT.

This rearrangement joins TRBV9 to TRBJ2-3; 7 bases agree with TRBD1. The junction had 3 bases not matched to a gene; V was cut back by 2 bases and J by 6 bases. The germline V gene encodes CDR1 SGDLS and CDR2 YYNGEE. This CDR3 spans 13 amino acids. CDR3 DNA sequence: TGTGCCAGCAGCGTCGACAGGGTTGATACGCAGTATTTT. Its protein product is CASSVDRVDTQYF.

J is TRBJ1-2 and V is TRBV7-2; 8 bases align to TRBD1. The CDR3 covers 16 residues. After removal of 3 bases from V and 8 bases from J, the junction contained 14 bases not matched to a gene. Germline V gene sequence: CDR1 SGHTA, CDR2 FQGNSA. The CDR3 DNA is TGTGCCAGCAGCTTCTCCCGCATAACAGGGGGTAGCGGCTACACCTTC. Its protein is CASSFSRITGGSGYTF.

This chain links TRBV4-2 with TRBJ2-7; the D gene is possibly TRBD1 (5 bases). The CDR3 extends over 13 amino acids. V was cut by 0 bases and J by 5 bases, with 8 bases left in between. Germline values: CDR1 LGHNA, CDR2 YNFKEQ. CDR3 sequence: CASSQEGVHEQYF. In nucleotides, the CDR3 is TGTGCCAGCAGCCAAGAAGGGGTGCACGAGCAGTACTTC.

V usage is TRBV19 and J usage is TRBJ2-1; 8 bases fit TRBD2. The CDR3 runs 16 residues. V was clipped by 4 bases and J by 4 bases; unmatched bases: 9. Germline V lookup: CDR1 LNHDA, CDR2 SQIVND (reference sequence). The CDR3 sequence is CASSTSLAAVYNEQFF. CDR3 DNA sequence: TGTGCCAGTAGTACCTCACTAGCGGCCGTATACAATGAGCAGTTCTTC.